The 10 T cell receptor beta chains below were found in one sample sequenced in a study of OX40 agonist ivuxolimab in advanced cancers. TCRdb keeps only in-frame clones here, not all; method: immunoSEQ multiplex PCR. The sample consists of roughly 75,000 clones, approximately 89% of them appearing once. Here the sequenced sample was CD4+ or CD8+ T cells sorted from blood, taken in a trial of the OX40 agonist ivuxolimab. The receptors were sampled from an adult with an advanced solid tumor such as melanoma, head and neck, liver or kidney cancer.

This clone was detected once. The chain links TRBV6-6 to TRBJ1-2, with D possibly matching TRBD1 (5 bases). Germline V gene lookup returns CDR1 MNHNY and CDR2 SVGAGI (reference sequence). The CDR3 is 16 amino acids. The V end lost 0 bases, the J end lost 4 bases, and 15 bases lay between the germline ends. The CDR3 region has the DNA TGTGCCAGCAGTTACTCCCTCGGGGGGGAGATCTATGGCTACACCTTC. Amino acid sequence: CASSYSLGGEIYGYTF.

This chain joins TRBV6-6 and TRBJ1-5; D possibly corresponds to TRBD1 (5 bases). Germline assignment: CDR1 MNHNY and CDR2 SVGAGI (reference sequence). Trimming shortened V by 10 bases and J by 5 bases, and 12 bases separated the two germline ends. The CDR3 extends over 12 amino acids. CDR3 DNA sequence: TGTGCCACTCAGGGAACGGATCAGCCCCAGCATTTT. This translates into CATQGTDQPQHF.

The chain employs TRBV28 and TRBJ1-1; D call uncertain. Germline CDR1 and CDR2: MDHEN and SYDVKM. This CDR3 region has 11 residues. Trimming removed 8 bases from V and 5 bases from J, with 9 bases in between. The CDR3 sequence: CASRRETEAFF. Written as DNA, the CDR3 is TGTGCCAGCCGTCGGGAGACTGAAGCTTTCTTT.

This chain links TRBV9 with TRBJ2-5, with a tentative D call TRBD1 (6 bases). The CDR3 is made up of 14 amino acids. V was cut by 4 bases and J by 4 bases, with 14 bases left in between. Looked up from germline, CDR1 is SGDLS and CDR2 is YYNGEE. CDR3 nucleotide sequence: TGTGCCAGCAGCCCGGACAGTATTGGAGAGACCCAGTACTTC. Amino acid sequence: CASSPDSIGETQYF.

The chain has TRBV11-2 and TRBJ1-1; TRBD1 matches 7 bases. Per the germline V gene, CDR1 is SGHAT and CDR2 is FQNNGV. J was trimmed by 5 bases and V by 5 bases; bases with no gene match: 8. The CDR3 runs to 14 residues. The CDR3 region has the DNA TGTGCCAGCAGCCCAGGGGGGCGACGGACTGAAGCTTTCTTT. Translating it yields CASSPGGRRTEAFF.

With respect to this clone: In the same sample, other DNA sequences code for this CDR3. This chain joins TRBV28 and TRBJ2-7, with TRBD1 identical over 10 bases. V shed 5 bases, J shed 3 bases, and the junction held 1 base outside the gene matches. Looked up from germline, CDR1 is MDHEN and CDR2 is SYDVKM. This CDR3 has 13 residues. The CDR3 region is CASSRTGGYEQYF. The CDR3 region has the DNA TGTGCCAGCAGTCGGACAGGGGGCTACGAGCAGTACTTC.

The genes are TRBV7-9 and TRBJ2-3; tentatively, D is TRBD2 (6 bases). The CDR3 has 12 amino acids. Between the trimmed V and J ends, which lost 3 bases and 8 bases, there was a span of 9 bases. Germline values: CDR1 SEHNR, CDR2 FQNEAQ (reference sequence). The CDR3 reads CASSFEAGTQYF. The CDR3 region has the DNA TGTGCCAGCAGCTTTGAAGCGGGTACGCAGTATTTT.

The J gene is TRBJ2-7, the V gene TRBV6-5, with D perhaps matching TRBD2 (5 bases). This CDR3 contains 15 residues. Trimming removed 2 bases from V and 1 base from J, with 12 bases in between. CDR1 and CDR2 from the germline V gene are MNHEY and SVGAGI. CDR3 nucleotide sequence: TGTGCCAGCAGTTACGCCCCCGGGAAATCCTACGAGCAGTACTTC. Translated, it gives CASSYAPGKSYEQYF.

The chain joins TRBV13 to TRBJ1-2, with D perhaps matching TRBD1 (6 bases). Germline V gene sequence: CDR1 PRHDT, CDR2 FYEKMQ (reference sequence). The CDR3 runs 15 residues. Trimming took 3 bases from V and 4 from J, leaving 15 bases between them. The CDR3 spells CASSLRPEGGYGYTF. For the CDR3, the DNA is TGTGCCAGCAGCTTGAGGCCGGAGGGGGGCTATGGCTACACCTTC.

This chain links TRBV2 with TRBJ1-2; perhaps TRBD1 as D (6 bases). The CDR3 runs 13 residues. Germline CDR1 is SNHLY and CDR2 is FYNNEI. V was clipped by 10 bases and J by 6 bases, with 18 bases between them. The DNA of the CDR3 is TGTGCCAAGCGGACAGTTAGCGGGGATGGCTACACCTTC. Translation: CAKRTVSGDGYTF. Together with reference TRBV2 and TRBJ1-2, the CDR3 gives the full variable domain: EPEVTQTPSHQVTQMGQEVILRCVPISNHLYFYWYRQILGQKVEFLVSFYNNEISEKSEIFDDQFSVERPDGSNFTLKIRSTKLEDSAMYFCAKRTVSGDGYTFGSGTRLTVV.